This T cell receptor beta chain is from a study of OX40 agonist ivuxolimab in advanced cancers. Study-wide context: Ivuxolimab, which is an agonistic anti-OX40 (CD134) antibody, was administered to the patients. Patients were treated with intravenous ivuxolimab, dosed at 0.01 to 10 mg/kg and infused every 2 weeks. Whole-study results and caveats: Among expanded peripheral T cells, antigen specificity went undetermined. The study found among the lowest clonal expansion in partial responders at 0.1-3.0 mg/kg.

Clones were sequenced by immunoSEQ multiplex PCR, and TCRdb holds only the in-frame ones, with some missing. The sample records fewer than 90,000 clones, about nine tenths being singletons. Germline V gene sequence: CDR1 SGDLS, CDR2 YYNGEE. V was clipped by 0 bases and J by 5 bases; unmatched bases: 6. The CDR3 has 15 residues. Of note for this clone: As yet, its antigen is unknown.

The sample here was CD4+ or CD8+ T cells sorted from blood, taken in a trial of the OX40 agonist ivuxolimab. The sequence derives from an adult with an advanced solid tumor such as melanoma, head and neck, liver or kidney cancer. The chain uses TRBV9 and TRBJ2-3, with 7 positions matching TRBD2. CDR3 coding DNA: TGTGCCAGCAGCGTAGGTGGGCGGGAGATAGATACGCAGTATTTT. It codes for CASSVGGREIDTQYF.